This T cell receptor beta chain was documented in a study of blood T cell repertoires in COVID-19. For the study at large: Acute and convalescent COVID-19 samples came from the United States, Italy and Spain. In each case, the material was cDNA or gDNA derived from T cells, B-cell-depleted T cells, or PBMCs.

In the source study's methods: From reference gene primer amplification, estimates of nucleated cell counts were derived. The data were produced by immunoSEQ multiplex PCR, yet TCRdb's version contains in-frame clones alone and is incomplete. The V and J calls and the clone size are those of that table, but D and trimming were determined from the DNA. The table shows 200,000 to 250,000 clones, with around 81% occurring only once. Trimming took 5 bases from V and 2 from J, leaving 12 bases between them. Germline values: CDR1 ENHRY, CDR2 SYGVKD. The CDR3 consists of 14 residues. The source material was peripheral blood. The chain links TRBV10-3 to TRBJ1-2, with D possibly being TRBD1 (5 bases). The receptor's source is a young man who had recovered from COVID-19. CDR3 sequence: CAISSRESNYGYTF. CDR3 sequence (DNA): TGTGCCATCAGTTCCAGGGAATCCAACTATGGCTACACCTTC.